This T cell receptor (beta chain) comes out of a study of T-cell reconstitution after alpha-beta-depleted transplantation in children. Study results and limitations: Expanded graft clones numbering several hundred reportedly gave rise to alpha-beta T cells about two months after transplant. When one year had passed after transplant, most T-cell counts and diversity came from newly produced T cells.

Unique molecular identifiers were built into the TCRbeta library. TCRdb independently ran MiXCR on the PCR reads; one entry per CDR3 protein. Of about a million distinct CDR3 sequences in the sample, roughly 29% are singletons; the top ten hold about 28%. The junction had 3 bases not matched to a gene; V was cut back by 6 bases and J by 2 bases. This CDR3 comprises 15 residues. The germline CDR1 and CDR2 sequences are MGHRA and YSYEKL. Turning to this clonotype: Its matching antigen is unknown.

The sequences come from PBMCs, mostly from graft donor cells, collected 360 days after TCRalphabeta/CD19-depleted stem cell transplant. The genes are TRBV4-1 and TRBJ2-3; 12 bases fit TRBD2. The TCR sequence derives from a boy under two years old who had a stem cell transplant for SCID, so the T cells may come from the graft donor. CDR3 protein: CASSRLAGATDTQYF. As DNA, the CDR3 is TGCGCCAGCAGTCGACTAGCGGGGGCCACAGATACGCAGTATTTT.